The 15 T cell receptor beta chains in this list originate from one sample, sequenced in a study of CD8+CD57+ T cells in acquired aplastic anemia. The study profiled TCR beta VDJ and CDR3 using genomic DNA as template. One entry per CDR3 protein results from TCRdb running MiXCR on the reads. The sample holds around 250,000 distinct CDR3 sequences, approximately 57% seen once. Sequenced material: sorted CD4+, CD8+, or CD8+CD57+ T cells (not recorded which) from PBMCs. All receptors derive from a human donor with severe aplastic anemia or a healthy control (not recorded which).

This clonotype came up a few times. The V and J genes are TRBV9 and TRBJ1-6; TRBD1 might be the D (5 bases). The CDR3 is 14 residues long. CDR1 and CDR2 from the germline V gene are SGDLS and YYNGEE. V was shortened by 3 bases and J by 6 bases, with 10 bases between the two germline ends. CDR3 in amino acids: CASSADSRNSPLHF. The CDR3 DNA is TGTGCCAGCAGCGCAGACAGCCGTAATTCACCCCTCCACTTT.

This clonotype came up once. V gene TRBV6-1 combines with J gene TRBJ1-1, with D possibly being TRBD1 (5 bases). This CDR3 spans 14 amino acids. Germline V lookup: CDR1 MNHNS, CDR2 SASEGT. V was cut by 2 bases and J by 4 bases, with 11 bases left in between. CDR3 coding DNA: TGTGCCAGCAGTGAACAGGGAAGGGGCACTGAAGCTTTCTTT. As protein: CASSEQGRGTEAFF.

There are many counts of this clonotype. CDR3: CASSYSGTDYGYTF. The CDR3 coding sequence is TGTGCCAGCAGTTACTCTGGGACAGACTATGGCTACACCTTC. The chain is built from TRBV6-5 and TRBJ1-2, with 7 bases fitting TRBD1. This CDR3 contains 14 residues. Germline CDR1 is MNHEY and CDR2 is SVGAGI. V dropped 0 bases and J dropped 3; count of bases not matched to a gene: 1.

The sample holds a few counts of this clonotype. This chain uses TRBV15 with TRBJ1-2, with 8 bases identical to TRBD1. J lost 5 bases, V lost 3 bases, and 5 bases had no gene match. Germline V gene data show CDR1 as LNHNV and CDR2 as YYDKDF (reference sequence). The CDR3 length is 14 residues. The DNA for the CDR3 is TGTGCCACCAGCAGCGACAGGGGCGGATATGGCTACACCTTC. It translates to CATSSDRGGYGYTF.

CDR3 loop: CASNQVAGLETQYF. The CDR3 region has the DNA TGTGCCAGCAACCAAGTAGCCGGATTAGAGACCCAGTACTTC. V is TRBV7-9 and J is TRBJ2-5, with D hard to call. This CDR3 region has 14 residues. V was pared by 7 bases and J by 4 bases, with 16 bases between. CDR1 and CDR2 from the germline V gene are SEHNR and FQNEAQ (reference sequence).

At least ten counts were recorded for this clonotype. The rearrangement links TRBV19 to TRBJ2-3; 10 bases are a match to TRBD2. J was trimmed by 5 bases and V by 7 bases; bases with no gene match: 3. Looked up from germline, CDR1 is LNHDA and CDR2 is SQIVND (reference sequence). The CDR3 consists of 13 residues. CDR3 in DNA: TGTGCCAGTATGAAGCGGGGGGGAGATACGCAGTATTTT. Protein: CASMKRGGDTQYF. The full variable domain, completed using reference TRBV19 and TRBJ2-3, is DGGITQSPKYLFRKEGQNVTLSCEQNLNHDAMYWYRQDPGQGLRLIYYSQIVNDFQKGDIAEGYSVSREKKESFPLTVTSAQKNPTAFYLCASMKRGGDTQYFGPGTRLTVL.

The chain links TRBV7-2 to TRBJ2-3, with D hard to call. Trimming cost V 0 bases and J 4 bases, with 11 bases left between them. The CDR3 totals 15 residues. Germline V CDR1 and CDR2: SGHTA, FQGNSA. CDR3 DNA sequence: TGTGCCAGCAGCTTAGCTTCGGGTACCGCAGATACGCAGTATTTT. Translation gives CASSLASGTADTQYF.

The genes are TRBV30 and TRBJ1-3, with TRBD1 as a possible D gene (5 bases). Germline V gene lookup returns CDR1 GTSNPN and CDR2 SVGIG (reference sequence). With 2 bases removed from V and 3 bases from J, the gap between germline ends came to 17 bases. The CDR3 length is 16 residues. The CDR3 sequence is CAWSSFRVAGGNTIYF. The CDR3 DNA is TGTGCCTGGAGTTCGTTCAGGGTAGCTGGTGGAAACACCATATATTTT.

V is TRBV5-1 and J is TRBJ1-6, with a possible D match to TRBD1 (5 bases). The CDR3 runs 16 residues. Trimming removed 5 bases at V and 7 bases at J, with 19 bases between. Germline loops: CDR1 SGHRS, CDR2 YFSETQ. The CDR3 region has the DNA TGCGCCAGCAGACCGGACGGATACACAGGAAATTCACCCCTCCACTTT. Protein sequence: CASRPDGYTGNSPLHF. Full variable domain (rest looked up from reference TRBV5-1 and TRBJ1-6): KAGVTQTPRYLIKTRGQQVTLSCSPISGHRSVSWYQQTPGQGLQFLFEYFSETQRNKGNFPGRFSGRQFSNSRSEMNVSTLELGDSALYLCASRPDGYTGNSPLHFGNGTRLTVT.

This clonotype showed up many times. The chain combines TRBV20-1 with TRBJ2-5; weak D call: TRBD2 (5 bases). CDR3 length equals 15 residues. V was trimmed by 0 bases and J by 2 bases, leaving 13 bases between them. CDR1 is DFQATT and CDR2 is SNEGSKA in the germline V gene (reference sequence). The CDR3 protein is CSAREQRLFQETQYF. For the CDR3, the DNA is TGCAGTGCTAGAGAACAGCGGTTGTTTCAAGAGACCCAGTACTTC.

In this sample, this clonotype turned up many times. The genes are TRBV5-1 and TRBJ2-1, with 9 bases aligning to TRBD2. This CDR3 contains 16 residues. CDR1 SGHRS and CDR2 YFSETQ come from the germline V gene. J was trimmed by 8 bases and V by 0 bases; bases with no gene match: 9. The CDR3 coding sequence is TGCGCCAGCAGCTTGGCCTCTAGCGGGGTTTTGGATGAGCAGTTCTTC. As protein: CASSLASSGVLDEQFF.

The chain links TRBV7-2 to TRBJ1-6, with D maybe TRBD1 (5 bases). V was cut by 6 bases and J by 14 bases, with 23 bases left in between. This CDR3 contains 15 residues. The germline V gene has CDR1 SGHTA and CDR2 FQGNSA. The CDR3 bases are TGTGCCAGCAGTCGTAGACGCGGGGCTGGTATGACCCTCCACTTT. Its translation: CASSRRRGAGMTLHF. Variable domain in full (rest from reference TRBV7-2 and TRBJ1-6): GAGVSQSPSNKVTEKGKDVELRCDPISGHTALYWYRQSLGQGLEFLIYFQGNSAPDKSGLPSDRFSAERTGGSVSTLTIQRTQQEDSAVYLCASSRRRGAGMTLHFGNGTRLTVT.

The J gene is TRBJ2-6, the V gene TRBV2; 10 bases map to TRBD1. The CDR3 covers 15 residues. V lost 9 bases, J lost 0 bases, and 2 bases stayed unmatched. Germline values: CDR1 SNHLY, CDR2 FYNNEI. CDR3 bases: TGTGCCAGGACAGGGGGCGCCTCTGGGGCCAACGTCCTGACTTTC. Translation gives CARTGGASGANVLTF.

The chain links TRBV4-3 to TRBJ1-2; perhaps TRBD1 as D (6 bases). The V end lost 1 base, the J end lost 0 bases, and 9 bases lay between the germline ends. CDR1 and CDR2 from the germline V gene are LGHNA and YSLEER. CDR3 length equals 15 residues. This CDR3 is CASSQGTDTNYGYTF. DNA of the CDR3: TGCGCCAGCAGCCAAGGGACAGACACTAACTATGGCTACACCTTC.

This clonotype was recorded at least ten times. V usage is TRBV6-5 and J usage is TRBJ1-2; D unresolved. The germline V and J ends were trimmed by 3 bases and 1 base, with 9 bases remaining between them. This CDR3 contains 14 residues. The V gene's germline CDR1 is MNHEY and CDR2 SVGAGI. CDR3 sequence (DNA): TGTGCCAGCAGTTATTTAGCGAGTAACTATGGCTACACCTTC. This translates into CASSYLASNYGYTF.